This TCR beta chain emerged from a study of blood T cell repertoires in COVID-19. The method was immunoSEQ multiplex PCR; TCRdb's version includes in-frame clones alone and lacks a portion of them. This sample has more than 50,000 clones, with 80% to 95% found just once. Looked up from germline, CDR1 is SGDLS and CDR2 is YYNGEE. This CDR3 region has 16 residues. The V gene end was trimmed by 3 bases and the J gene end by 4 bases; junction bases not matched to a gene: 9. Sequenced input: peripheral blood. This TCR derives from a human donor with active COVID-19. The donor label of this sample is uncertain. The rearrangement links TRBV9 to TRBJ2-1; 8 bases map to TRBD2. In DNA form, the CDR3 reads TGTGCCAGCAGCGATAGGACTAGCAGTGTATACAATGAGCAGTTCTTC. As protein: CASSDRTSSVYNEQFF.